Each of the 29 T cell receptor beta chains below was sequenced from the same sample in a study of shared clonotypes between healthy human individuals. Here immunoSEQ multiplex PCR was the method, and the copy in TCRdb shows in-frame clones only, minus some. The sample consists of over a million clones, about 76% of them appearing once. The sequencing input was memory CD4+ T cells sorted from blood. As to subset: CD45RA-negative fraction. The origin of the receptors is a young man in good health.

The chain has TRBV19 and TRBJ2-7; possibly TRBD2 for D (5 bases). Germline V CDR1 and CDR2: LNHDA, SQIVND (reference sequence). This CDR3 comprises 15 residues. V lost 1 base and J 5 bases, leaving 15 bases between the germline ends. Here the CDR3 reads CASSIVEGAGHEQYF. CDR3 sequence (DNA): TGTGCCAGTAGTATAGTTGAGGGAGCTGGACACGAGCAGTACTTC. The variable domain in full, completed from reference TRBV19 and TRBJ2-7, reads DGGITQSPKYLFRKEGQNVTLSCEQNLNHDAMYWYRQDPGQGLRLIYYSQIVNDFQKGDIAEGYSVSREKKESFPLTVTSAQKNPTAFYLCASSIVEGAGHEQYFGPGTRLTVT.

The CDR3 nucleotides are TGCGCCAGCAGCGTGGGACAGTTCCAAGAGACCCAGTACTTC. The encoded protein is CASSVGQFQETQYF. The chain links TRBV5-1 to TRBJ2-5, with 7 nucleotides matching TRBD1. Germline V CDR1 and CDR2: SGHRS, YFSETQ. Trimming cost V 4 bases and J 1 base; bases outside gene matches: 4. The CDR3 contains 14 residues.

The chain employs TRBV11-2 and TRBJ2-1; D unclear. V lost 1 base to trimming and J lost 10 bases, with 11 bases between them. This CDR3 has 13 amino acids. Germline V gene data show CDR1 as SGHAT and CDR2 as FQNNGV. This CDR3 reads CASSLGLATEQFF. The DNA of the CDR3 is TGTGCCAGCAGCTTAGGTCTTGCGACAGAGCAGTTCTTC.

V gene TRBV19 combines with J gene TRBJ1-5; tentatively, D is TRBD1 (5 bases). The CDR3 spans 15 residues. From germline, CDR1 is LNHDA and CDR2 SQIVND (reference sequence). Trimming took 7 bases from V and 9 from J, leaving 22 bases between them. The DNA of the CDR3 is TGTGCCAGTAAGAGGGAGGGAGGGGCCCGATGGCCCCAGCATTTT. Translating it yields CASKREGGARWPQHF.

This chain connects TRBV6-5 to TRBJ1-2, with unresolved D. This CDR3 has 13 amino acids. The V end was cut by 2 bases, the J end by 8 bases, with 12 bases between. Germline assignment: CDR1 MNHEY and CDR2 SVGAGI. Here the CDR3 DNA reads TGTGCCAGCAGTTACACGCCCCAAGGCGGCTACACCTTC. This translates into CASSYTPQGGYTF.

The chain combines TRBV28 with TRBJ1-2; TRBD1 matches at 7 bases. The CDR3 contains 11 residues. In germline, CDR1 is MDHEN, CDR2 SYDVKM. Trimming removed 6 bases from V and 8 bases from J; junction bases left unmatched: 3. CDR3 coding DNA: TGTGCCAGCAGACAGGGGAGAGGCTACACCTTC. Translation gives CASRQGRGYTF.

V usage is TRBV9 and J usage is TRBJ1-2, with D unclear. Between the trimmed V and J ends, which lost 3 bases and 2 bases, there was a span of 11 bases. The germline CDR1 and CDR2 sequences are SGDLS and YYNGEE. This CDR3 has 14 residues. The CDR3 spells CASSAALENYGYTF. CDR3 DNA sequence: TGTGCCAGCAGCGCTGCCCTTGAAAACTATGGCTACACCTTC.

For the CDR3, the DNA is TGCGCCAGCAGTGGGGGCGGAGAGACCCAGTACTTC. This sequence encodes CASSGGGETQYF. The rearrangement uses TRBV10-1 and TRBJ2-5; tentative D call: TRBD1 (5 bases). Germline V gene lookup returns CDR1 WNHNN and CDR2 SYGVQD (reference sequence). V lost 4 bases and J lost 4, with 7 bases in between. The CDR3 extends over 12 amino acids.

The genes are TRBV19 and TRBJ1-5; 8 positions match TRBD1. The CDR3 consists of 13 residues. Trimming at V came to 4 bases and at J to 10 bases, leaving 6 bases not matched to a gene. Per the germline V gene, CDR1 is LNHDA and CDR2 is SQIVND (reference sequence). The chain's CDR3 is CASSKGQGGPQHF. CDR3 nucleotides: TGTGCCAGTAGTAAAGGACAGGGCGGACCCCAGCATTTT.

The gene calls are TRBV10-3 and TRBJ2-7, with D tentatively TRBD1 or TRBD2 (5 bases each). In germline, CDR1 is ENHRY, CDR2 SYGVKD. V was trimmed by 5 bases and J by 3 bases, leaving 14 bases between them. This CDR3 comprises 14 residues. In DNA form, the CDR3 reads TGTGCCATCAGTTTCGACAGAGGGGTCTACGAGCAGTACTTC. It specifies CAISFDRGVYEQYF.

The rearrangement joins TRBV28 to TRBJ2-6; D is undetermined. Trimming took off 6 bases at V and 1 base at J, with 10 bases between the two ends. CDR1 and CDR2 from the germline V gene are MDHEN and SYDVKM. The CDR3 is 15 amino acids. CDR3: CASSTLSSGANVLTF. The CDR3 nucleotides are TGTGCCAGCAGCACACTGAGTTCTGGGGCCAACGTCCTGACTTTC.

The rearrangement links TRBV6-1 to TRBJ2-6; tentative D call: TRBD2 (6 bases). This CDR3 has 17 residues. Germline-derived CDR1 and CDR2 are MNHNS and SASEGT. Trimming left V 4 bases short and J 2 bases short, with 15 bases between. The CDR3, as DNA: TGTGCCAGCAGTGGCTCGGGGGTGATGGCTGGGGCCAACGTCCTGACTTTC. Its protein is CASSGSGVMAGANVLTF.

The chain recombines TRBV28 with TRBJ1-5; D is undetermined. Germline CDR1 reads MDHEN; CDR2 reads SYDVKM. The V end lost 4 bases, the J end lost 3 bases, and 10 bases lay between the germline ends. CDR3 length equals 14 residues. CDR3 bases: TGTGCCAGCAGTTCGGGCGCCTACAATCAGCCCCAGCATTTT. Its protein product is CASSSGAYNQPQHF.

This rearrangement joins TRBV5-5 to TRBJ2-5, with 7 bases identical to TRBD1. With V trimmed by 3 bases and J by 4 bases, 3 bases remained unmatched. Germline values: CDR1 SGHKS, CDR2 YYEKEE (reference sequence). The CDR3 is 13 residues long. The chain's CDR3 is CASSSQGRETQYF. In nucleotides, the CDR3 is TGTGCCAGCAGCTCACAGGGGAGAGAGACCCAGTACTTC.

V gene TRBV6-1 combines with J gene TRBJ2-3; no clear D gene. The length of the CDR3 is 14 residues. CDR1 and CDR2 from the germline V gene are MNHNS and SASEGT. The V end lost 2 bases, the J end lost 2 bases, and 8 bases lay between the germline ends. The CDR3 sequence is CASSELLITDTQYF. The DNA for the CDR3 is TGTGCCAGCAGTGAACTTCTGATCACAGATACGCAGTATTTT.

The V call is TRBV5-1, the J call TRBJ2-5, with TRBD1 as a possible D gene (6 bases). The CDR3 runs to 15 residues. Trimming stripped 0 bases from V and 3 bases from J, with 12 bases between. Germline lookup yields CDR1 SGHRS and CDR2 YFSETQ. CDR3 nucleotides: TGCGCCAGCAGCTTGGTTGGGGGCTGGAAAGAGACCCAGTACTTC. Translating gives CASSLVGGWKETQYF. The full variable domain, with the rest looked up from reference TRBV5-1 and TRBJ2-5, is KAGVTQTPRYLIKTRGQQVTLSCSPISGHRSVSWYQQTPGQGLQFLFEYFSETQRNKGNFPGRFSGRQFSNSRSEMNVSTLELGDSALYLCASSLVGGWKETQYFGPGTRLLVL.

Concerning this clone itself: The junction departs from the called germline gene at one end, perhaps through a read error. The rearrangement uses TRBV7-2 and TRBJ2-7; D is perhaps TRBD1 (5 bases). This CDR3 spans 15 amino acids. Per germline, CDR1 SGHTA and CDR2 FQGNSA. The CDR3 reads CASSQDDSHSYEQYF. Here the CDR3 DNA reads TGCGCCAGCAGCCAAGATGACAGCCACTCCTACGAGCAGTACTTC.

This clone was observed a handful of times. This chain uses TRBV7-2 with TRBJ1-2, with TRBD1 as a possible D gene (5 bases). The CDR3 extends over 16 amino acids. Per germline, CDR1 SGHTA and CDR2 FQGNSA. Trimming took off 0 bases at V and 3 bases at J, with 14 bases between the two ends. Here the CDR3 reads CASSLAGQGIDYGYTF. CDR3 sequence (DNA): TGTGCCAGCAGCTTAGCGGGCCAGGGTATCGACTATGGCTACACCTTC.

This chain uses TRBV18 with TRBJ2-7; D uncertain. The germline V gene encodes CDR1 KGHSH and CDR2 LQKENI. V was clipped by 2 bases and J by 6 bases, with 14 bases between them. This CDR3 region has 14 residues. CDR3: CASSPIGQSGEQYF. In DNA form, the CDR3 reads TGTGCCAGCTCACCAATCGGGCAGTCGGGCGAGCAGTACTTC.

For this clone: The junction and the germline gene differ at one end; a read error may be behind it. This chain links TRBV2 with TRBJ2-5; 7 bases line up with TRBD1. This CDR3 comprises 15 residues. Germline CDR1 is SNHLY and CDR2 is FYNNEI. The CDR3: CATSLGQASLEPQYF. The CDR3 DNA sequence: TGTGCCACTTCACTAGGACAGGCATCTTTAGAGCCCCAGTACTTC. Looking up the rest from reference TRBV2 and TRBJ2-5 gives the full variable domain: EPEVTQTPSHQVTQMGQEVILRCVPISNHLYFYWYRQILGQKVEFLVSFYNNEISEKSEIFDDQFSVERPDGSNFTLKIRSTKLEDSAMYFCATSLGQASLEPQYFGPGTRLLVL.

The DNA of the CDR3 is TGTGCCAGCAGAGCAGAGCCAGGCGGGGGCTACACCTTC. This codes for CASRAEPGGGYTF. The rearrangement joins TRBV2 to TRBJ1-2; no definite D call. V was shortened by 6 bases and J by 8 bases, with 16 bases between the two germline ends. Germline V gene sequence: CDR1 SNHLY, CDR2 FYNNEI. The CDR3 totals 13 residues.

This chain connects TRBV19 to TRBJ2-3; TRBD1 or TRBD2 may be the D gene (6 bases each). The ends were cut back, 4 bases at V and 6 bases at J, with 20 bases in the middle. This CDR3 comprises 16 residues. The germline gives CDR1 LNHDA, CDR2 SQIVND (reference sequence). CDR3 in amino acids: CASSRLKGGRSDTQYF. CDR3 coding DNA: TGTGCCAGTAGTAGACTTAAGGGGGGCCGCTCGGATACGCAGTATTTT.

Regarding this clone: Within the sample, other DNA sequences also encode this same CDR3. The chain is built from TRBV15 and TRBJ1-3; D uncertain. The CDR3 has 14 residues. Deletions cut 3 bases from V and 0 bases from J, with 6 bases between. Germline V gives CDR1 LNHNV, CDR2 YYDKDF (reference sequence). CDR3 residues: CATSRGSSGNTIYF. DNA of the CDR3: TGTGCCACCAGCAGGGGAAGCTCTGGAAACACCATATATTTT.

This chain joins TRBV5-6 and TRBJ1-3; D unclear. V was pared by 0 bases and J by 5 bases, with 12 bases between. The CDR3 is made up of 15 amino acids. CDR1 and CDR2 (germline): SGHDT, YYEEEE. The DNA of the CDR3 is TGTGCCAGCAGCTTGGGGCAGGTTGGGAGAAACACCATATATTTT. Amino acid sequence: CASSLGQVGRNTIYF.

Regarding this clone: This CDR3 is also generated by other DNA sequences in the sample. The chain joins TRBV7-2 to TRBJ1-5; D is perhaps TRBD1 (5 bases). V was shortened by 3 bases and J by 5 bases, with 8 bases between the two germline ends. The CDR3 is 13 residues long. Germline lookup yields CDR1 SGHTA and CDR2 FQGNSA. The CDR3 here is CASSLTGDQPQHF. The CDR3 coding sequence is TGTGCCAGCAGCTTGACGGGGGATCAGCCCCAGCATTTT.

This chain connects TRBV19 to TRBJ1-2; 7 bases map to TRBD1. This CDR3 contains 16 residues. CDR1 is LNHDA and CDR2 is SQIVND in the germline V gene (reference sequence). The V gene end was trimmed by 4 bases and the J gene end by 5 bases; junction bases not matched to a gene: 13. The CDR3 protein is CASSSIGGANGYGYTF. The CDR3 DNA sequence: TGTGCCAGTAGTAGCATAGGGGGCGCGAATGGGTATGGCTACACCTTC.

Notes on this clone: A read error likely explains this, since a far larger clone differs by one base. The chain combines TRBV6-4 with TRBJ1-2; D call uncertain. Germline-derived CDR1 and CDR2 are MRHNA and SNTAGT. The CDR3 extends over 12 amino acids. Deletions cut 0 bases from V and 2 bases from J, with 1 base between. CDR3 in amino acids: CASSDSNYGYTF. DNA of the CDR3: TGTGCCAGCAGTGACTCGAACTATGGCTACACCTTC.

The chain uses TRBV11-3 and TRBJ1-3, with D hard to call. The CDR3 contains 14 residues. Germline V CDR1 and CDR2: SGHNT, YENEEA. V shed 3 bases and J shed 0 bases, with 6 bases lying between them. The DNA of the CDR3 is TGTGCCAGCAGCTTTGGAGACTCTGGAAACACCATATATTTT. Its translation is CASSFGDSGNTIYF.

The chain is built from TRBV6-5 and TRBJ1-2; D is unresolved. This CDR3 contains 12 residues. Germline V lookup: CDR1 MNHEY, CDR2 SVGAGI. V lost 4 bases and J lost 8, with 11 bases in between. CDR3 nucleotides: TGTGCCAGCAGTTCTCCGACTATCGGCTACACCTTC. It specifies CASSSPTIGYTF.